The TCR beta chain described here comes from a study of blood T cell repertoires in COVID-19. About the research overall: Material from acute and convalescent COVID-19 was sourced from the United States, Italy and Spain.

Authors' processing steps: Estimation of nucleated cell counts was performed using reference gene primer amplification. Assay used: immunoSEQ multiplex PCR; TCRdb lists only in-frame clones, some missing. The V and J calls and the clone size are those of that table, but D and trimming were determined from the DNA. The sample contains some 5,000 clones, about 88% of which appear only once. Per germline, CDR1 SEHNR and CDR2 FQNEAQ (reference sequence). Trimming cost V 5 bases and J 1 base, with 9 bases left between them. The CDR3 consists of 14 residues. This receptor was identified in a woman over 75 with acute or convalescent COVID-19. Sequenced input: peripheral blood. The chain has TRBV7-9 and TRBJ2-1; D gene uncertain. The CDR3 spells CASSLEPSYNEQFF. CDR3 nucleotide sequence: TGTGCCAGCAGCCTTGAGCCTTCCTACAATGAGCAGTTCTTC.